The sequence of this TCR beta chain was determined in a study of regulatory T cells in long-lasting Graves disease. General observations from the study: Clonotypes that were public and shared totalled fewer than 3,500 in persistent patients versus roughly 1,000 in new patients. Thyroid tissue was not studied; only peripheral blood was.

Arm-PCR of CDR3 regions with iRepertoire HTBI primers generated TCR beta libraries. MiXCR, applied by TCRdb to the multiplex PCR reads, yields one record per CDR3 protein. The top ten clones hold approximately 15% of a sample with a few hundred thousand distinct CDR3 sequences, roughly 21% of them seen once. The sample's time point: newly diagnosed GD, antithyroid drugs for less than 3 months. PBMC RNA was the source of the TCR library. Diagnosis followed American Thyroid Association guidelines for Graves' disease. In regard to this clonotype: What it binds is not known.

The sequencing here drew on peripheral blood mononuclear cells (PBMCs), taken at new diagnosis, from a patient treated with antithyroid drugs. This clonotype originated in a female donor with Graves disease.

The CDR3 DNA reads TGTGCCAGCAGCAACCTCGTTCTAGCGGAGCAGTTCTTC. It translates to CASSNLVLAEQFF. This rearrangement joins TRBV7-9 to TRBJ2-1; D may be TRBD2 (6 bases). The germline CDR1 and CDR2 sequences are SEHNR and FQNEAQ (reference sequence). Trimming took off 5 bases at V and 10 bases at J, with 15 bases between the two ends. This CDR3 spans 13 amino acids.